Given below is one TCR beta chain in context. This clonotype was seen repeatedly, ten times or more. Its antigen is still unknown. No base quality information exists; no much larger clone differs at one position. V lost 2 bases and J lost 0 bases, and the count of bases not matched to a germline gene is 5. The CDR3 runs 16 amino acids, cysteine and phenylalanine included. The kept DNA is CDR3 alone, 48 bases in frame from the first base. In the germline V gene, CDR1 corresponds to SGHVS and CDR2 to FQNEAQ. Graves' hyperthyroidism was defined as stable when no progression to ophthalmopathy occurred over 18 months of follow-up. The hyperthyroidism patients were between 18 and 65 years old and newly diagnosed, with a disease duration of less than 2 months. Exclusion was applied to patients with uncontrolled infections, other autoimmune diseases, pregnancy or lactation. Diagnoses were established on the basis of clinical symptoms, serum thyroxine and TRAb, thyroid ultrasound, and orbital computed tomography. PBMCs were isolated from about 10 ml of fresh peripheral blood by Ficoll-Paque density gradient centrifugation. Trizol reagent was used to extract total RNA, and RNA quality was then checked on an Agilent 2100 Bioanalyzer.

The data originate from a study of T cells in Graves' hyperthyroidism and ophthalmopathy (dated by TCRdb to between 2017 and 2020). For context, the study as a whole: Peripheral blood samples were taken at initial diagnosis, before any treatment was given. To identify TCR V-J signatures that set the groups apart, the researchers used a discovery cohort of 100 patients, made up of around 42 with Graves' ophthalmopathy and 55 to 65 with stable Graves' hyperthyroidism. Prospective prediction of ophthalmopathy was tested in an independent validation cohort consisting of fewer than 20 hyperthyroidism patients and some 17 patients who later progressed to ophthalmopathy. The roughly 100 discovery patients were randomly divided into training and test sets at a 7:3 ratio. In addition, the study compared T-cell repertoires in thyroid tissue and in blood from five to seven Graves' hyperthyroidism patients. After sampling, hyperthyroidism patients received methimazole starting at 30 mg daily, and ophthalmopathy patients received high-dose intravenous methylprednisolone. TCR Vbeta CDR3 sequencing of 120 to 150 peripheral blood samples (43 ophthalmopathy, 75 hyperthyroidism and roughly 17 progressor patients) is reported in the paper.

The research as a whole found: In validation, progression to ophthalmopathy was predicted by the model with roughly 71% sensitivity and roughly 72% specificity, a median of approximately 6.5 months before onset. Most expanded thyroid clonotypes (frequency above 0.001) were also detected in blood, a finding suggesting that blood repertoires may reflect thyroid immune responses. In cross-validation, a model built on a 13 V-J signature told ophthalmopathy apart from stable hyperthyroidism with 85% to 90% sensitivity and roughly 81% specificity, and in testing the same model reached 80%/75%. Sample size was not statistically predetermined, and blinding of investigators to group allocation was not performed.

Amplification of TCR beta CDR3 regions was carried out from RNA transcripts. The first round of RT-PCR for the TCR CDR3 was performed with the HTBI primer set and the Qiagen OneStep RT-PCR kit. A second multiplex PCR round built the libraries, followed by size selection and purification. Paired-end sequencing of the libraries was performed with 100 bp reads on an Illumina HiSeq2000. Turning to the authors' computational methods: Raw data were processed with SOAPnuke, discarding reads with adapters, uncalled bases, mean Phred below 15, or no exact constant-primer or identifier match. COPE v1.2.5 was used to merge the high-quality paired reads, and each unique nucleotide sequence was defined as a clonotype. MiTCR v1.1 was used to align clonotypes to the IMGT TRBV, TRBD and TRBJ reference segments. Analysis was restricted to V-J combinations with a frequency above 0.0001, which covered 98% to 99.2% of repertoires. A TCS score was defined as the ratio of F50 (clonal expansion) to E x V (chaos), with BLOSUM62-based TCRdist applied between CDR3 peptides within each V-J. Welch's t-statistics and random forest reduced just over 500 V-J features to around 14, which were used in a naive Bayes classifier (R e1071). The similarity between thyroid and blood repertoires was quantified using the Morisita-Horn index. TCRdb reprocessing: public reads trimmed at Q25 with fastp, clones called with MiXCR, in-frame beta chains kept. Every CDR3 protein is listed once, alongside the most common genes and DNA of its rows. These V and J calls rely on TCRdb rather than the paper's analysis. This sample lists hundreds of thousands of distinct CDR3 sequences; around 39% were detected once. The top ten constitute about 8.9% of the sample.

Material: blood. The sequence joins TRBV7-8 to TRBJ1-1; TRBD1 lines up with 8 middle nucleotides. This sequence was found in a man aged 18 to 29 with Graves' hyperthyroidism. The DNA reads as follows: TGTGCCAGCAGCTTAAGGACAGGGACCTTGAACACTGAAGCTTTCTTT. Its translation reads: CASSLRTGTLNTEAFF.